These T cell receptor beta chains were read from a single sample in a study of T cell changes during pregnancy in multiple sclerosis. Assay: immunoSEQ multiplex PCR; the TCRdb copy retains only in-frame clones and omits some. The table lists 70,000 to 95,000 clones, 90% to 95% of them singletons. This material consisted of peripheral blood, taken in the first trimester of pregnancy. The receptors derive from a female donor with multiple sclerosis, enrolled in a pregnancy study. The CDR3 runs from the conserved cysteine through the conserved F or W. D genes are given only for firm matches. The size field is filled for only some rows; it gives once, few, many or a size class.

V	size	D	J	DNA	CDR3
TRBV7-3	.	.	TRBJ1-2	TGTGCCAGCAGCCCAAGCAACTCTCGTAACTACACCTTC	CASSPSNSRNYTF
TRBV9	.	TRBD1	TRBJ2-6	TGTGCCAGCAGCGGACCAACAGGGGCCGGGGCCAACGTCCTGACTTTC	CASSGPTGAGANVLTF
TRBV15	.	.	TRBJ1-1	TGTGCCACCAGCAGAGGGCGGCCAGGGCGGGGGGACACTGAAGCTTTCTTT	CATSRGRPGRGDTEAFF
TRBV14	.	.	TRBJ1-2	TGTGCCAGCAGCCAAACAGGGTATGGTGACTATGGCTACACCTTC	CASSQTGYGDYGYTF
TRBV7-3	.	TRBD2	TRBJ2-3	TGTGCCAGCAGCTTATTGGGTACTAGCGGATTCACAGATACGCAGTATTTT	CASSLLGTSGFTDTQYF
TRBV9	.	.	TRBJ2-2	TGTGCCAGCAGCCCCAATCACGGGACTAACACCGGGGAGCTGTTTTTT	CASSPNHGTNTGELFF
TRBV7-9	.	.	TRBJ1-1	TGTGCCAGCAGCCAACAATCGGGGAACACTGAAGCTTTCTTT	CASSQQSGNTEAFF
TRBV10-3	.	.	TRBJ2-7	TGTGCCATCGCGGCAGTACCTGACGAGCAGTACTTC	CAIAAVPDEQYF
TRBV14	many	.	TRBJ2-1	TGTGCCAGCAGCCAAGTAATGGTAGCCGGCAATGAGCAGTTCTTC	CASSQVMVAGNEQFF
TRBV19	.	.	TRBJ2-7	TGTGCCAGTAGTATAGGCTTCGGACAGCTCTACGAGCAGTACTTC	CASSIGFGQLYEQYF
TRBV18	.	TRBD1	TRBJ1-1	TGTGCCAGCTCACCTCCCCGGGACAGGGGGCTAGCTGAAGCTTTCTTT	CASSPPRDRGLAEAFF
TRBV4-1	.	.	TRBJ2-1	TGCGCCAGCAGCCAAGCCCCCAGCTCCTACAATGAGCAGTTCTTC	CASSQAPSSYNEQFF
TRBV27	.	.	TRBJ2-1	TGTGCCAGCACCTCTTACAATGAGCAGTTCTTC	CASTSYNEQFF
TRBV19	.	TRBD1	TRBJ1-5	TGTGCCAGTAGTATGGACAGGGGGTATCAGCCCCAGCATTTT	CASSMDRGYQPQHF
TRBV7-9	.	.	TRBJ2-5	TGTGCCAGCAGCTGGGGAGGAGCGACGCAAGAGACCCAGTACTTC	CASSWGGATQETQYF
TRBV2	.	.	TRBJ2-1	TGTGCCAGCAAGGAGGGGAGGGAGCAGTTCTTC	CASKEGREQFF
TRBV7-4	.	TRBD1	TRBJ2-7	TGTGCCAGCAGCCGCAGGGGGCTATCCTACGAGCAGTACTTC	CASSRRGLSYEQYF
TRBV6-6	few	.	TRBJ1-1	TGTGCCAGCAGTTACTTAGGGACTGGCTCTGAAGCTTTCTTT	CASSYLGTGSEAFF
TRBV7-6	once	.	TRBJ1-5	TGTGCCAGCAGCTCCACAGAAGGCAATCAGCCCCAGCATTTT	CASSSTEGNQPQHF
TRBV19	.	TRBD1	TRBJ1-4	TGTGCCAGTAGTATCGGACAGGGGACTAATGAAAAACTGTTTTTT	CASSIGQGTNEKLFF
TRBV5-1	.	.	TRBJ1-1	TGCGCCAGCAGCCCCGCGAACCATCAGGGGCCCTTAAACACTGAAGCTTTCTTT	CASSPANHQGPLNTEAFF
TRBV14	.	.	TRBJ1-1	TGTGCCAGCAGCCGCCACCCCGGGGACACTGAAGCTTTCTTT	CASSRHPGDTEAFF